Below are 10 T cell receptor beta chains sequenced from a single sample in a study of blood T cell repertoires in COVID-19. TCRdb keeps only in-frame clones here, not all; method: immunoSEQ multiplex PCR. The profile shows under 250,000 clones, around 83% of them singletons. Sequenced sample: peripheral blood. These receptor sequences come from a man in his forties or fifties with active or convalescent COVID-19.

The chain couples TRBV4-1 to TRBJ1-3; 7 bases are a match to TRBD1. This CDR3 contains 14 residues. Germline V gene sequence: CDR1 MGHRA, CDR2 YSYEKL. Trimming took 1 base from V and 4 from J; bases not matched to a gene: 1. Here the CDR3 reads CASSQAGQGNTIYF. For the CDR3, the DNA is TGCGCCAGCAGCCAAGCGGGACAGGGAAACACCATATATTTT.

The J gene is TRBJ1-2, the V gene TRBV28; D is possibly TRBD1 (5 bases). The CDR3 has 14 amino acids. Germline values: CDR1 MDHEN, CDR2 SYDVKM. The ends were cut back, 2 bases at V and 6 bases at J, with 13 bases in the middle. CDR3 DNA sequence: TGTGCCAGCAGTTTACAGGCGGGGGACCATGGCTACACCTTC. Protein product: CASSLQAGDHGYTF.

This chain connects TRBV28 to TRBJ2-7; weak D call: TRBD1 (5 bases). Germline V lookup: CDR1 MDHEN, CDR2 SYDVKM. The CDR3 sequence is 11 residues long. V lost 9 bases and J lost 4, with 10 bases in between. In nucleotides, the CDR3 is TGTGCCAGTTCAGGGCGATACGAGCAGTACGTC. Its protein product is CASSGRYEQYV.

The V call is TRBV4-1, the J call TRBJ2-5, with TRBD2 identical over 12 bases. CDR1 and CDR2 from the germline V gene are MGHRA and YSYEKL. V was clipped by 1 base and J by 5 bases; unmatched bases: 11. The CDR3 length is 18 residues. CDR3 nucleotide sequence: TGCGCCAGCAGCCAAGTGAAGAGTCTAGCGGGGGGGAGGGAGACCCAGTACTTC. Amino acid sequence: CASSQVKSLAGGRETQYF.

V is TRBV28 and J is TRBJ1-5; the match to TRBD1 covers 11 bases. CDR3 length equals 14 residues. Germline values: CDR1 MDHEN, CDR2 SYDVKM. V lost 5 bases to trimming and J lost 9 bases; unmatched junction nucleotides: 6. In DNA, the CDR3 is TGTGCCAGCAGTACCGGGACAGGGGGAAGGCCCCAGCATTTT. It yields the protein CASSTGTGGRPQHF.

In nucleotides, the CDR3 is TGTGCCAGCAGCCCTAGTTACGGACAGGATAATGAAAAACTGTTTTTT. Its protein is CASSPSYGQDNEKLFF. This chain links TRBV7-9 with TRBJ1-4; 7 bases agree with TRBD1. Trimming at V came to 5 bases and at J to 4 bases, leaving 10 bases not matched to a gene. The CDR3 has 16 amino acids. Germline V lookup: CDR1 SEHNR, CDR2 FQNEAQ (reference sequence). Full variable domain (rest looked up from reference TRBV7-9 and TRBJ1-4): DTGVSQNPRHKITKRGQNVTFRCDPISEHNRLYWYRQTLGQGPEFLTYFQNEAQLEKSRLLSDRFSAERPKGSFSTLEIQRTEQGDSAMYLCASSPSYGQDNEKLFFGSGTQLSVL.

This chain connects TRBV2 to TRBJ1-2; 8 bases are a match to TRBD1. The CDR3 is 12 amino acids. The V gene's germline CDR1 is SNHLY and CDR2 FYNNEI. The V and J ends lost 8 bases and 10 bases, in that order; junction bases with no gene match: 9. Here the CDR3 reads CASSGQELYYTF. In DNA, the CDR3 is TGTGCCAGCTCGGGACAGGAACTATACTACACCTTC.

The V and J genes are TRBV13 and TRBJ2-7; D remains unclear. CDR3 length: 12 residues. Trimming shortened V by 5 bases and J by 0 bases, and 5 bases separated the two germline ends. Germline lookup yields CDR1 PRHDT and CDR2 FYEKMQ (reference sequence). This CDR3 is CASSPSSYEQYF. The CDR3 DNA is TGTGCCAGCAGCCCGAGCTCCTACGAGCAGTACTTC.

This chain connects TRBV15 to TRBJ1-1; TRBD1 might be the D (5 bases). Germline assignment: CDR1 LNHNV and CDR2 YYDKDF (reference sequence). Trimming stripped 5 bases from V and 3 bases from J, with 16 bases between. The CDR3 runs to 15 residues. This CDR3 is CATSLTQGGYTEAFF. In DNA form, the CDR3 reads TGTGCCACCAGCCTAACCCAGGGTGGGTACACTGAAGCTTTCTTT.

The chain has TRBV10-3 and TRBJ2-1, with TRBD2 matching over 8 bases. Trimming removed 0 bases from V and 1 base from J; junction bases left unmatched: 2. This CDR3 contains 16 residues. The germline gives CDR1 ENHRY, CDR2 SYGVKD. The CDR3 DNA is TGTGCCATCAGTGAGTCTCCGGGGGGGTCCTACAATGAGCAGTTCTTC. Protein product: CAISESPGGSYNEQFF.